Presented here are 2 T cell receptor beta chains from one specimen sequenced in a study of T cells in Graves' hyperthyroidism and ophthalmopathy. TCR beta CDR3 region amplification was performed from RNA transcripts. TCR CDR3 regions were first amplified by RT-PCR with HTBI primers. TCRdb re-called the multiplex PCR reads with MiXCR, one entry per CDR3 protein. Of some 800,000 distinct CDR3 sequences detected, over 35% appear once; the ten largest clones hold about 9%. Material: blood. The origin of the receptors is a man aged 18 to 29 with Graves' hyperthyroidism.

The gene calls are TRBV19 and TRBJ1-4; maybe TRBD1 (5 bases). CDR1 is LNHDA and CDR2 is SQIVND in the germline V gene (reference sequence). V was clipped by 6 bases and J by 8 bases, with 16 bases between them. The length of the CDR3 is 14 residues. The CDR3 spells CASSQQEGSEKLFF. In nucleotides, the CDR3 is TGTGCCAGTAGCCAACAGGAAGGGAGCGAAAAACTGTTTTTT.

The chain employs TRBV5-5 and TRBJ2-7; D tentatively fits TRBD1 or TRBD2 (6 bases each). The CDR3 is made up of 14 amino acids. V was shortened by 3 bases and J by 7 bases, with 17 bases between the two germline ends. In germline, CDR1 is SGHKS, CDR2 YYEKEE (reference sequence). For the CDR3, the DNA is TGTGCCAGCAGCTCAAATATAGGGGGGCGTGAGCAGTACTTC. This gives the protein CASSSNIGGREQYF.